Following are 23 T cell receptor beta chains from one sample sequenced in a study of cytomegalovirus exposure and HLA in healthy donors (dated by TCRdb to the late 2010s). Libraries were built with the immunoSEQ multiplex PCR assay. The multiplex PCR relied on a mix of 60 forward primers for TCR Vbeta segments and 13 reverse primers for TCR Jbeta segments. As stored in TCRdb, this immuneACCESS dataset retains in-frame rearrangements with V and J assigned. A fraction of the clones does not appear; measured against another copy, unresolved V genes explain less than half of the discrepancy, and the remainder lacks a known reason. This sample is represented by around 100,000 clones; approximately 70% of them were singletons. The leading ten clones occupy roughly 0.92% of the sample. The sample consisted of PBMCs. These receptors were obtained from a woman aged 25 to 39 in good health and CMV-seronegative.

The V call is TRBV6-4, the J call TRBJ1-2, with a tentative D call TRBD1 (5 bases). There are 12 residues in the CDR3. V was trimmed by 5 bases and J by 9 bases, leaving 13 bases between them. Per the germline V gene, CDR1 is MRHNA and CDR2 is SNTAGT. The CDR3 DNA reads as TGTGCCAGCAGTTTCGGACAAGGTCGCTACACCTTC. Translation: CASSFGQGRYTF.

The CDR3: CARITVISYEQYF. In DNA, the CDR3 is TGTGCCAGGATTACAGTAATCTCCTACGAGCAGTACTTC. The genes are TRBV12-1 and TRBJ2-7; the table's D gene call, TRBD1, was not cross checked with the DNA. TRBV12-1 is given as a pseudogene. The CDR3 is made up of 13 amino acids.

This rearrangement joins TRBV19 to TRBJ1-5, with 11 bases matching TRBD1. The V segment lost 3 bases and the J segment 7 bases; nucleotides outside the gene matches: 5. CDR3 length equals 15 residues. CDR1 is LNHDA, CDR2 SQIVND, per germline (reference sequence). CDR3 DNA sequence: TGTGCCAGTAGTATTGGGGGGACAGGGGGACAGCCCCAGCATTTT. Protein sequence: CASSIGGTGGQPQHF.

The genes are TRBV2 and TRBJ1-4; D gene ambiguous. V gave up 6 bases and J gave up 10 bases, with 18 bases separating them. This CDR3 region has 14 residues. Germline V gives CDR1 SNHLY, CDR2 FYNNEI. In nucleotides, the CDR3 is TGTGCCAGCAGCGTCGGGGTAGGCCCCGGAAAACTGTTTTTT. Amino acid sequence: CASSVGVGPGKLFF.

Turning to this clone: Within the sample, other DNA sequences also encode this same CDR3. The V gene is TRBV7-9, the J gene TRBJ2-5; a weak D match, TRBD2 (5 bases). The CDR3 length is 13 residues. V lost 8 bases, J lost 1 base, and 11 bases lay in between. The V gene's germline CDR1 is SEHNR and CDR2 FQNEAQ (reference sequence). The CDR3 region is CASSSGLQETQYF. The DNA for the CDR3 is TGTGCCAGCTCCAGCGGCCTCCAAGAGACCCAGTACTTC.

The gene calls are TRBV11-1 and TRBJ2-7; 7 bases line up with TRBD1. The J segment lost 3 bases and the V segment lost 3 bases, leaving 2 bases of the junction unmatched. Germline loops: CDR1 SGHAT, CDR2 FQDESV (reference sequence). The CDR3 sequence is 13 residues long. The CDR3, as DNA: TGTGCCAGCAGCTTGGACAGGCGCTACGAGCAGTACTTC. Protein product: CASSLDRRYEQYF.

The gene calls are TRBV5-1 and TRBJ1-1, with TRBD1 matching over 10 bases. Germline CDR1 SGHRS, CDR2 YFSETQ. V trimming: 5 bases; J trimming: 5 bases; junction bases outside the gene matches: 12. This CDR3 has 16 amino acids. CDR3 DNA sequence: TGCGCCAGCAGTTTCGGACAGGGGGAACTTGGGACTGAAGCTTTCTTT. Translation: CASSFGQGELGTEAFF.

This rearrangement joins TRBV19 to TRBJ2-1, with TRBD2 as a possible D gene (5 bases). CDR3 length: 15 amino acids. Germline CDR1 LNHDA, CDR2 SQIVND (reference sequence). The V and J ends lost 1 base and 9 bases respectively, with 16 bases between them. The CDR3 region is CASSIAGVKGGEQFF. CDR3 DNA: TGTGCCAGTAGTATAGCCGGGGTTAAGGGTGGTGAGCAGTTCTTC.

The chain is built from TRBV14 and TRBJ2-3; 10 bases fit TRBD2. V shed 2 bases, J shed 5 bases, and the junction held 4 bases outside the gene matches. CDR3 length equals 15 residues. Germline values: CDR1 SGHDN, CDR2 FVKESK. The chain's CDR3 is CASSQLAGAIDTQYF. The CDR3 DNA reads TGTGCCAGCAGCCAACTAGCGGGAGCGATAGATACGCAGTATTTT. Drawing the rest from reference TRBV14 and TRBJ2-3, the complete variable domain is EAGVTQFPSHSVIEKGQTVTLRCDPISGHDNLYWYRRVMGKEIKFLLHFVKESKQDESGMPNNRFLAERTGGTYSTLKVQPAELEDSGVYFCASSQLAGAIDTQYFGPGTRLTVL.

The V gene is TRBV2, the J gene TRBJ2-7; 8 bases align to TRBD1. CDR3 length: 14 residues. V gave up 4 bases and J gave up 0 bases; unmatched junction bases: 2. Looked up from germline, CDR1 is SNHLY and CDR2 is FYNNEI. The CDR3 reads CASSGQGSSYEQYF. CDR3 in DNA: TGTGCCAGCAGTGGACAGGGGAGCTCCTACGAGCAGTACTTC. Looking up the rest from reference TRBV2 and TRBJ2-7 gives the full variable domain: EPEVTQTPSHQVTQMGQEVILRCVPISNHLYFYWYRQILGQKVEFLVSFYNNEISEKSEIFDDQFSVERPDGSNFTLKIRSTKLEDSAMYFCASSGQGSSYEQYFGPGTRLTVT.

The chain carries TRBV6-1 and TRBJ1-5, with 8 positions matching TRBD1. CDR3 length: 16 amino acids. The V gene end was trimmed by 4 bases and the J gene end by 1 base; junction bases not matched to a gene: 6. Per the germline V gene, CDR1 is MNHNS and CDR2 is SASEGT. The CDR3: CASSGNRGTSNQPQHF. The CDR3 region has the DNA TGTGCCAGCAGTGGGAACAGGGGGACGAGCAATCAGCCCCAGCATTTT.

The rearrangement links TRBV4-1 to TRBJ2-3, with TRBD2 identical over 7 bases. The CDR3 has 17 residues. V lost 1 base to trimming and J lost 2 bases; unmatched junction nucleotides: 9. Germline CDR1 and CDR2: MGHRA and YSYEKL. The CDR3 coding sequence is TGCGCCAGCAGCCAAGGGCTCTTTAGCGGGCCCACAGATACGCAGTATTTT. It is translated as CASSQGLFSGPTDTQYF.

This chain uses TRBV27 with TRBJ1-1; D perhaps matches TRBD1 (5 bases). Germline V gene sequence: CDR1 MNHEY, CDR2 SMNVEV (reference sequence). V dropped 10 bases and J dropped 1 base, with 22 bases sitting between them. This CDR3 comprises 16 residues. CDR3 nucleotide sequence: TGTGCCACTCGGCCCCTCCTCGGGGGAACGAACACTGAAGCTTTCTTT. Its translation is CATRPLLGGTNTEAFF.

The chain combines TRBV2 with TRBJ1-2; 8 nucleotides line up with TRBD1. CDR3 length equals 15 residues. V was pared by 1 base and J by 8 bases, with 9 bases of the junction left unmatched. Germline CDR1 is SNHLY and CDR2 is FYNNEI. In DNA form, the CDR3 reads TGTGCCAGCAGTGAAGTTGGCCAGGGGGCACGAGGCTACACCTTC. Translated, it gives CASSEVGQGARGYTF.

The J gene is TRBJ1-1, the V gene TRBV27; D unclear. The germline V and J ends were trimmed by 9 bases and 3 bases, with 11 bases remaining between them. Germline V CDR1 and CDR2: MNHEY, SMNVEV (reference sequence). The CDR3 has 12 residues. CDR3 amino acids: CASRGGYTEAFF. The CDR3 nucleotides read TGTGCCAGTCGGGGTGGTTACACTGAAGCTTTCTTT.

The chain has TRBV18 and TRBJ1-2; 7 bases agree with TRBD1. Germline lookup yields CDR1 KGHSH and CDR2 LQKENI. The junction had 5 bases not matched to a gene; V was cut back by 4 bases and J by 6 bases. The CDR3 sequence is 13 residues long. The CDR3 loop is CASSRGQRDGYTF. Written as DNA, the CDR3 is TGTGCCAGCTCACGGGGACAGAGAGATGGCTACACCTTC.

The CDR3 region has the DNA TGTGCCAGCAGCCACAACATGGACAGGGGTGGAAATGAGCAGTTCTTC. Protein sequence: CASSHNMDRGGNEQFF. This chain connects TRBV5-4 to TRBJ2-1, with 9 nucleotides matching TRBD1. The germline CDR1 and CDR2 sequences are SGHNT and YYREEE (reference sequence). The ends lost 4 bases at V and 7 bases at J; junction bases unmatched: 12. This CDR3 is 16 amino acids long.

The chain carries TRBV7-2 and TRBJ1-1; possible D gene TRBD1, 6 bases. Per the germline V gene, CDR1 is SGHTA and CDR2 is FQGNSA. Trimming shortened V by 7 bases and J by 7 bases, and 16 bases separated the two germline ends. The CDR3 has 13 amino acids. This CDR3 reads CASNLQGAIEAFF. The CDR3 DNA follows: TGTGCCAGCAATCTACAGGGTGCAATTGAAGCTTTCTTT.

The chain combines TRBV5-6 with TRBJ2-3; TRBD1 matches at 8 bases. The CDR3 covers 16 residues. Germline V gene lookup returns CDR1 SGHDT and CDR2 YYEEEE. With 3 bases clipped from V and 0 bases from J, the junction kept 6 bases outside the gene matches. CDR3 sequence reads: CASSYRTGLSTDTQYF. The CDR3 region has the DNA TGTGCCAGCAGCTATCGGACAGGGTTAAGCACAGATACGCAGTATTTT.

The chain carries TRBV27 and TRBJ2-7; 7 positions agree with TRBD2. After removal of 6 bases from V and 7 bases from J, the junction contained 18 bases not matched to a gene. The V gene's germline CDR1 is MNHEY and CDR2 SMNVEV (reference sequence). This CDR3 is 16 amino acids long. Here the CDR3 reads CASSSYRLAGTGEQYF. CDR3 sequence (DNA): TGTGCCAGCAGCTCGTATCGACTAGCTGGGACGGGAGAGCAGTACTTC.

The CDR3 region has the DNA TGTGCCAGCAGTTACTCCGACAAAATCCGAGAAGCTTTCTTT. It encodes CASSYSDKIREAFF. The chain links TRBV6-6 to TRBJ1-1, with no clear D. Trimming shortened V by 0 bases and J by 8 bases, and 13 bases separated the two germline ends. The CDR3 consists of 14 residues. CDR1 is MNHNY, CDR2 SVGAGI, per germline (reference sequence).

V is TRBV27 and J is TRBJ1-4, with a weak D call TRBD1 (6 bases). Germline V gives CDR1 MNHEY, CDR2 SMNVEV (reference sequence). This CDR3 spans 15 amino acids. V lost 5 bases and J 6 bases, leaving 16 bases between the germline ends. DNA of the CDR3: TGTGCCAGCAGTGTTGTGGGGGGGGCGGATGAAAAACTGTTTTTT. Translated, it gives CASSVVGGADEKLFF.

The chain recombines TRBV11-2 with TRBJ2-5; D gene ambiguous. Germline V gene data show CDR1 as SGHAT and CDR2 as FQNNGV. V lost 4 bases and J lost 5, with 11 bases in between. The CDR3 contains 13 residues. DNA of the CDR3: TGTGCCAGCAGCTCGCTAGATACGGAGACCCAGTACTTC. Its translation: CASSSLDTETQYF.